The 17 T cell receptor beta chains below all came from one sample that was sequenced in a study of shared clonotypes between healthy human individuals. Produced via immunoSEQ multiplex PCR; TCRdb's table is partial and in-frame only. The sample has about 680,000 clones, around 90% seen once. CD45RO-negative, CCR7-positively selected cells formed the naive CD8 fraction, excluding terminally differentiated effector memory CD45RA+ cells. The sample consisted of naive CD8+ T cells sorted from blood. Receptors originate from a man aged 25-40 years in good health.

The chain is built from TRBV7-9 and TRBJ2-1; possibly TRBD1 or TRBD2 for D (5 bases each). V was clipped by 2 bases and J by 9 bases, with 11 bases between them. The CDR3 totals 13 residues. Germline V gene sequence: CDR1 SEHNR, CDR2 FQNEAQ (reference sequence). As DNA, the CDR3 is TGTGCCAGCAGCTTATGGGGGAGTAGTGAGCAGTTCTTC. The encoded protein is CASSLWGSSEQFF.

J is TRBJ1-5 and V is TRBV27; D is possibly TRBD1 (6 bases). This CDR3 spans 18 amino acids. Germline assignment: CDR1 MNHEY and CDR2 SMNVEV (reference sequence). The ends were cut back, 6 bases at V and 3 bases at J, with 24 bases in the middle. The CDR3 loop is CASRAQTGRAWYNQPQHF. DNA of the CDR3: TGTGCCAGCAGAGCTCAAACAGGGAGAGCCTGGTACAATCAGCCCCAGCATTTT.

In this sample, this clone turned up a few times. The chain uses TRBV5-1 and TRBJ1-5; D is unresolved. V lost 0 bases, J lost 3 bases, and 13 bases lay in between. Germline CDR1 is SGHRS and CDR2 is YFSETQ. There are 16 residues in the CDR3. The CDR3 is CASSLEPAASNQPQHF. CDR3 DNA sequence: TGCGCCAGCAGCTTGGAGCCAGCTGCCTCCAATCAGCCCCAGCATTTT.

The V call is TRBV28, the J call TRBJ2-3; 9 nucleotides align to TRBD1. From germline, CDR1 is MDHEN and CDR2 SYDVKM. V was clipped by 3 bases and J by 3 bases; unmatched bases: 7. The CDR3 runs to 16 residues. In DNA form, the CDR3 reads TGTGCCAGCAGTTTGGGAACAGGGGGCTTGACAGATACGCAGTATTTT. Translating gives CASSLGTGGLTDTQYF.

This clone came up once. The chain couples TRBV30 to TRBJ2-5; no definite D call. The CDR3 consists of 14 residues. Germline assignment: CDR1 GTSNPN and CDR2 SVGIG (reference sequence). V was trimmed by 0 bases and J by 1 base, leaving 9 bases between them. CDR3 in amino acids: CAWSVPLIQETQYF. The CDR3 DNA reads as TGTGCCTGGAGTGTACCGCTGATCCAAGAGACCCAGTACTTC.

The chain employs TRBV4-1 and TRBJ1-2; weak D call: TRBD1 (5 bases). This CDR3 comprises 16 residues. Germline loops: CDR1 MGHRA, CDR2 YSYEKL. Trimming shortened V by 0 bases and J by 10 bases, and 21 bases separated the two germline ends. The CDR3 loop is CASSQDQIEFVGDYTF. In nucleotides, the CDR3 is TGCGCCAGCAGCCAAGATCAAATAGAGTTTGTGGGGGACTACACCTTC.

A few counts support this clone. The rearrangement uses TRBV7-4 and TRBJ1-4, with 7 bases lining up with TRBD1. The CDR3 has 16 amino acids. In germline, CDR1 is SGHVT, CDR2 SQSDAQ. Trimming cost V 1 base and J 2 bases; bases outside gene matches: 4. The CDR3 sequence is CASSLGPGQTNEKLFF. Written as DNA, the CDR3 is TGTGCCAGCAGCTTAGGACCGGGACAGACTAATGAAAAACTGTTTTTT.

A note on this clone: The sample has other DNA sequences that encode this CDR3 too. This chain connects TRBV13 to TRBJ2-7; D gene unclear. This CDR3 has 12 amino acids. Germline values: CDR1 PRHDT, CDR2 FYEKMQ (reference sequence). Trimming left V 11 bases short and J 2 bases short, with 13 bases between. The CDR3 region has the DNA TGTGCCTCGTCCCTCCTAGCCTACGAGCAGTACTTC. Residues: CASSLLAYEQYF.

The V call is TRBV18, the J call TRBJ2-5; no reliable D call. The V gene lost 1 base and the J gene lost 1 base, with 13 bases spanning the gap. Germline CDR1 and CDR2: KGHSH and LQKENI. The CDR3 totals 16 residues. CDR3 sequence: CASSPRDGPAQETQYF. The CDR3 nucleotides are TGTGCCAGCTCACCACGAGATGGGCCTGCCCAAGAGACCCAGTACTTC. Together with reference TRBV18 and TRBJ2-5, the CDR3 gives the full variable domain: NAGVMQNPRHLVRRRGQEARLRCSPMKGHSHVYWYRQLPEEGLKFMVYLQKENIIDESGMPKERFSAEFPKEGPSILRIQQVVRGDSAAYFCASSPRDGPAQETQYFGPGTRLLVL.

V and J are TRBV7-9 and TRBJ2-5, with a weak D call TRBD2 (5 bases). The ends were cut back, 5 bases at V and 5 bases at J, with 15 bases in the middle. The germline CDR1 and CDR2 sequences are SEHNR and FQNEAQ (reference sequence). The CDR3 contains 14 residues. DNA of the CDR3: TGTGCCAGCAGCCCGGGGTCTAGCCTGGAGACCCAGTACTTC. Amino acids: CASSPGSSLETQYF.

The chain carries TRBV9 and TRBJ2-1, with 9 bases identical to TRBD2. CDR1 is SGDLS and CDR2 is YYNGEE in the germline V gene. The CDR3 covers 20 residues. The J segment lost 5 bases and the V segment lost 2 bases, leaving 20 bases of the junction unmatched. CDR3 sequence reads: CASSVPPPGTSSRCNNEQFF. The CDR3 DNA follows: TGTGCCAGCAGCGTTCCCCCCCCCGGGACTAGCAGCCGATGTAACAATGAGCAGTTCTTC.

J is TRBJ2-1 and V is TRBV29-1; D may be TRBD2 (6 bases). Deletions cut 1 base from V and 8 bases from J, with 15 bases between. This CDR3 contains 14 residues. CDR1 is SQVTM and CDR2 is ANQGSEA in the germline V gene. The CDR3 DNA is TGCAGCGTTGAAGCGGGAGTGTCTTCCGATGAGCAGTTCTTC. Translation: CSVEAGVSSDEQFF.

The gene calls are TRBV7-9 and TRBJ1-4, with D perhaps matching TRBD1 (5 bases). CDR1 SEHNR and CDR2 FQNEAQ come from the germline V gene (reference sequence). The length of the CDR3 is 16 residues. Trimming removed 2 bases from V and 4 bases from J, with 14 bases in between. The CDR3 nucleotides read TGTGCCAGCAGCTTAATTTCTGACAGCGATAATGAAAAACTGTTTTTT. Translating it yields CASSLISDSDNEKLFF.

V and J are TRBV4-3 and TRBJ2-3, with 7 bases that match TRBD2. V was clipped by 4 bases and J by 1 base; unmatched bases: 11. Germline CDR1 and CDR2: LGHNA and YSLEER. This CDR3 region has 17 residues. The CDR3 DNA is TGCGCCAGCAGCCCGACAACTAGCGCCGGGGGCACAGATACGCAGTATTTT. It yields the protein CASSPTTSAGGTDTQYF.

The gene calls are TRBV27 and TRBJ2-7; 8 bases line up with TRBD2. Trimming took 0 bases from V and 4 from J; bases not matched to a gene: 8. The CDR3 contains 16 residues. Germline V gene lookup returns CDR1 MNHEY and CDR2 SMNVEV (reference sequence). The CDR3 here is CASSLSSSGSQYEQYF. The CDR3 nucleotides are TGTGCCAGCAGTTTATCATCCAGCGGGAGCCAGTACGAGCAGTACTTC.

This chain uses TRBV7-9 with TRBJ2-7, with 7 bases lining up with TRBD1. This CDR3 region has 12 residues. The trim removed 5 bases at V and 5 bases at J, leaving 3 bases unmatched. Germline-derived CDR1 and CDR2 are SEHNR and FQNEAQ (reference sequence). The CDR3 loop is CASSGDSHEQYF. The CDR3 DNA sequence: TGTGCCAGCAGCGGGGACAGCCACGAGCAGTACTTC. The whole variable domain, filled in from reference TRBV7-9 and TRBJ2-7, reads DTGVSQNPRHKITKRGQNVTFRCDPISEHNRLYWYRQTLGQGPEFLTYFQNEAQLEKSRLLSDRFSAERPKGSFSTLEIQRTEQGDSAMYLCASSGDSHEQYFGPGTRLTVT.

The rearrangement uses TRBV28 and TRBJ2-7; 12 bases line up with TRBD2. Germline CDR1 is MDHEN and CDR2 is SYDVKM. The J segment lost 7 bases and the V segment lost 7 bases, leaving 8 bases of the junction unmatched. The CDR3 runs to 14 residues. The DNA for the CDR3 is TGTGCCAGCACCCGACTAGCGGGAGCTGGAGAGCAGTACTTC. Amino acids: CASTRLAGAGEQYF.